Shown below are 12 T cell receptor beta chains from a single sample sequenced in a study of cytomegalovirus exposure and HLA in healthy donors. 13 Jbeta primers and 60 Vbeta primers were used for the PCR. Measured with immunoSEQ multiplex PCR; TCRdb has only the in-frame clones, and not every one. The sample consists of 210,000 or so clones, less than 85% of them appearing once. The specimen sequenced was PBMCs. These receptors came from a man aged 18 to 30 in good health and CMV-seronegative.

Only a few counts were recorded for this clone. The chain recombines TRBV28 with TRBJ2-5; weak D call: TRBD1 (5 bases). CDR1 MDHEN and CDR2 SYDVKM come from the germline V gene. Trimming left V 2 bases short and J 1 base short, with 8 bases between. The CDR3 totals 14 residues. The CDR3 sequence is CASSLRQLQETQYF. The CDR3 nucleotides are TGTGCCAGCAGTTTACGACAGCTCCAAGAGACCCAGTACTTC.

V and J are TRBV11-3 and TRBJ2-1; 9 nucleotides agree with TRBD2. Trimming removed 5 bases from V and 4 bases from J; junction bases left unmatched: 9. Germline V CDR1 and CDR2: SGHNT, YENEEA. The CDR3 has 16 residues. CDR3 amino acids: CASSPGASGVYNEQFF. The CDR3 region has the DNA TGTGCCAGCAGCCCAGGGGCTAGCGGGGTTTACAATGAGCAGTTCTTC.

The genes are TRBV29-1 and TRBJ1-4; D call uncertain. The germline gives CDR1 SQVTM, CDR2 ANQGSEA. The CDR3 sequence is 13 residues long. Trimming left V 2 bases short and J 2 bases short, with 6 bases between. This CDR3 is CSVELFTNEKLFF. The CDR3 DNA sequence: TGCAGCGTTGAATTATTCACTAATGAAAAACTGTTTTTT.

This clone was seen more than once but under ten times. This chain joins TRBV6-4 and TRBJ1-2; D possibly corresponds to TRBD1 (6 bases). The CDR3 consists of 12 residues. V gave up 6 bases and J gave up 5 bases, with 10 bases separating them. Germline V gene data show CDR1 as MRHNA and CDR2 as SNTAGT. This CDR3 reads CASRQGGYGYTF. Here the CDR3 DNA reads TGTGCCAGCAGACAGGGAGGGTATGGCTACACCTTC.

The chain couples TRBV7-9 to TRBJ2-5; tentatively, D is TRBD2 (6 bases). Trimming removed 0 bases from V and 4 bases from J, with 18 bases in between. The germline CDR1 and CDR2 sequences are SEHNR and FQNEAQ (reference sequence). This CDR3 has 17 amino acids. The chain's CDR3 is CASSLASRGISGETQYF. CDR3 coding DNA: TGTGCCAGCAGCTTAGCGTCTCGCGGGATTAGTGGAGAGACCCAGTACTTC.

This sequence joins TRBV5-1 and TRBJ2-7, with D possibly matching TRBD1 (6 bases). The V end lost 0 bases, the J end lost 0 bases, and 10 bases lay between the germline ends. Germline loops: CDR1 SGHRS, CDR2 YFSETQ. This CDR3 is 15 amino acids long. The CDR3 nucleotides read TGCGCCAGCAGCTTGGGCGGCAGGGGCTCCTACGAGCAGTACTTC. This sequence encodes CASSLGGRGSYEQYF.

This chain uses TRBV7-8 with TRBJ2-5; 9 positions match TRBD1. Germline V gene lookup returns CDR1 SGHVS and CDR2 FQNEAQ. The junction had 7 bases not matched to a gene; V was cut back by 0 bases and J by 5 bases. The CDR3 spans 16 residues. The CDR3, as DNA: TGTGCCAGCAGCTTAGCTTTTACAGGGGGCTTGGAGACCCAGTACTTC. It codes for CASSLAFTGGLETQYF. The full variable domain, with the rest looked up from reference TRBV7-8 and TRBJ2-5, is GAGVSQSPRYKVAKRGQDVALRCDPISGHVSLFWYQQALGQGPEFLTYFQNEAQLDKSGLPSDRFFAERPEGSVSTLKIQRTQQEDSAVYLCASSLAFTGGLETQYFGPGTRLLVL.

The chain has TRBV7-3 and TRBJ2-3; TRBD2 aligns across 8 bases. Germline CDR1 is SGHTA and CDR2 is FQGTGA. This CDR3 comprises 16 residues. The trim removed 1 base at V and 2 bases at J, leaving 5 bases unmatched. The CDR3 here is CASSLNGLANTDTQYF. The CDR3 region has the DNA TGTGCCAGCAGCTTAAATGGACTAGCAAACACAGATACGCAGTATTTT.

The chain links TRBV28 to TRBJ1-4; the D gene is possibly TRBD1 (5 bases). Trimming shortened V by 3 bases and J by 3 bases, and 8 bases separated the two germline ends. CDR3 length: 14 residues. Germline lookup yields CDR1 MDHEN and CDR2 SYDVKM. CDR3 loop: CASSFGGANEKLFF. The CDR3 DNA reads as TGTGCCAGCAGTTTTGGGGGGGCTAATGAAAAACTGTTTTTT.

The gene calls are TRBV19 and TRBJ2-5; the match to TRBD2 covers 12 bases. The CDR3 consists of 16 residues. With 3 bases clipped from V and 2 bases from J, the junction kept 4 bases outside the gene matches. Per the germline V gene, CDR1 is LNHDA and CDR2 is SQIVND (reference sequence). This CDR3 is CASSIYLAGGQETQYF. The CDR3 nucleotides read TGTGCCAGTAGTATTTACCTAGCGGGAGGGCAAGAGACCCAGTACTTC.

The chain carries TRBV20-1 and TRBJ1-2; unclear D gene. The CDR3 spans 11 residues. Trimming removed 3 bases from V and 8 bases from J, with 10 bases in between. CDR1 and CDR2 from the germline V gene are DFQATT and SNEGSKA (reference sequence). CDR3 in DNA: TGCAGTGCTAGGGTTTCAGAAGGCTACACCTTC. It codes for CSARVSEGYTF.

The chain has TRBV27 and TRBJ1-2, with D possibly TRBD1 on 6 matching bases. From germline, CDR1 is MNHEY and CDR2 SMNVEV (reference sequence). This CDR3 has 16 residues. Trimming shortened V by 6 bases and J by 2 bases, and 19 bases separated the two germline ends. CDR3 in DNA: TGTGCCAGCAGGGGGTTTGGGGATACAGGGAACTATGGCTACACCTTC. Translated, it gives CASRGFGDTGNYGYTF.